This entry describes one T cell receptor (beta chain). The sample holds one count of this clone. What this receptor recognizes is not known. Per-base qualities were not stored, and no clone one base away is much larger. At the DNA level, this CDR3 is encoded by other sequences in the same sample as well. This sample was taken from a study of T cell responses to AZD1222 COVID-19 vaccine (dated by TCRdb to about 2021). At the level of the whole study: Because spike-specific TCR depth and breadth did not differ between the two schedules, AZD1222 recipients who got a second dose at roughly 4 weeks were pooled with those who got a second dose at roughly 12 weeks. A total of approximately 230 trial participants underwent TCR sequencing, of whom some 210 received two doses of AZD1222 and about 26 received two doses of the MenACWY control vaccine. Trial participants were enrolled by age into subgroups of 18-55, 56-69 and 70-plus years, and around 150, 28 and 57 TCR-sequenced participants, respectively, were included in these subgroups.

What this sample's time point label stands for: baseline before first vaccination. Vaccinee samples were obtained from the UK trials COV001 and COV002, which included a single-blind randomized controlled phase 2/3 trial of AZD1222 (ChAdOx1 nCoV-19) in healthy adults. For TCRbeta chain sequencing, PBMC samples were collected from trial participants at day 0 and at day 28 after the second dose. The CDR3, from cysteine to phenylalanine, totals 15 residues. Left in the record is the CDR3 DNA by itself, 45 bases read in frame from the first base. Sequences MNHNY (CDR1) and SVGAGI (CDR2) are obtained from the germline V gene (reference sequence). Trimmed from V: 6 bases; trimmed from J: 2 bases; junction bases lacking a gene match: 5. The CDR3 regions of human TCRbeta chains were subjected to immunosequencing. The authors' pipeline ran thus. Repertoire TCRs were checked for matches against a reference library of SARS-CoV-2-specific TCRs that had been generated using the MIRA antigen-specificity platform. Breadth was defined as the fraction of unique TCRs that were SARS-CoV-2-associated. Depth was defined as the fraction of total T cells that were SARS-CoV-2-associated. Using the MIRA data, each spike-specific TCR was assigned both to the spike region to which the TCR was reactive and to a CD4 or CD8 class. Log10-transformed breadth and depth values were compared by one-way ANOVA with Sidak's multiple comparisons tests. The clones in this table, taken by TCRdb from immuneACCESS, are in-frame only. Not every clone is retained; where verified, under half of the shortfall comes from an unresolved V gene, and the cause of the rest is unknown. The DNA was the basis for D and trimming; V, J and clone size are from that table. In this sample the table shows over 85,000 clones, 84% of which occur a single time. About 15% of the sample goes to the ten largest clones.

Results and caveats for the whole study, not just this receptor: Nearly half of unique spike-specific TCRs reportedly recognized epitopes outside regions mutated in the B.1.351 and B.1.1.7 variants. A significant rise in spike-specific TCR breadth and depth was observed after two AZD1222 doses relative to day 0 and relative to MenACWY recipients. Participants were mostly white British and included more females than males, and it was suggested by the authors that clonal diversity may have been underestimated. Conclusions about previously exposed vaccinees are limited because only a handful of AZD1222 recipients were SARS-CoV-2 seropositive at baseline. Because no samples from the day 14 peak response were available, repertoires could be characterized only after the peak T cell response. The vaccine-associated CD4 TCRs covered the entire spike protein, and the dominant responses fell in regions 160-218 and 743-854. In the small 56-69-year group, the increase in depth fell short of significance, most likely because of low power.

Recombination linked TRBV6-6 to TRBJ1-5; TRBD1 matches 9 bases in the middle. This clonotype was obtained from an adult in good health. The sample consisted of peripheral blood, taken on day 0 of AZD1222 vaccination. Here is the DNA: TGTGCCAGCAGGACAGGGGGAGGACGCAATCAGCCCCAGCATTTT. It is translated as CASRTGGGRNQPQHF.